What follows are 13 T cell receptor beta chains derived from one specimen sequenced in a study of shared clonotypes between healthy human individuals. Using immunoSEQ multiplex PCR, the repertoire was profiled, and TCRdb retains in-frame clones only, with some absent. The sample records nearly 1 million clones, approximately 80% being singletons. Sequenced: memory CD4+ T cells sorted from blood. The subset here: CD45RA-negative fraction. These TCRs come from a man aged 18 to 29 in good health.

This clone was seen a single time. V is TRBV7-9 and J is TRBJ2-7, with D possibly TRBD1 on 6 matching bases. The germline V gene encodes CDR1 SEHNR and CDR2 FQNEAQ (reference sequence). The CDR3 has 14 amino acids. The V gene lost 3 bases and the J gene lost 3 bases, with 12 bases spanning the gap. The chain's CDR3 is CASSFAGRGYEQYF. The CDR3 nucleotides read TGTGCCAGCAGCTTTGCGGGCAGGGGCTACGAGCAGTACTTC.

The chain has TRBV12-5 and TRBJ2-7; D might be TRBD1 (5 bases). The germline gives CDR1 LGHNT, CDR2 FRNRAP. The CDR3 runs 14 residues. V was clipped by 1 base and J by 7 bases, with 14 bases between them. DNA of the CDR3: TGTGCTAGTGGTTTGGCGACAGCGATCGGGGAGCAGTACTTC. Translated: CASGLATAIGEQYF.

CDR3 protein: CASSYPQEKLFF. The CDR3 DNA is TGTGCCAGTAGTTACCCGCAAGAAAAACTGTTTTTT. This chain uses TRBV19 with TRBJ1-4, with no clear D. This CDR3 spans 12 amino acids. The germline CDR1 and CDR2 sequences are LNHDA and SQIVND (reference sequence). Trimming removed 5 bases at V and 8 bases at J, with 9 bases between. Filled out from reference TRBV19 and TRBJ1-4, the complete variable domain reads DGGITQSPKYLFRKEGQNVTLSCEQNLNHDAMYWYRQDPGQGLRLIYYSQIVNDFQKGDIAEGYSVSREKKESFPLTVTSAQKNPTAFYLCASSYPQEKLFFGSGTQLSVL.

V usage is TRBV28 and J usage is TRBJ1-5, with a possible D match to TRBD1 (6 bases). The V gene lost 2 bases and the J gene lost 0 bases, with 11 bases spanning the gap. The germline CDR1 and CDR2 sequences are MDHEN and SYDVKM. This CDR3 has 16 amino acids. The CDR3 sequence: CASSLGTGASNQPQHF. The DNA for the CDR3 is TGTGCCAGCAGTTTAGGAACGGGGGCTAGCAATCAGCCCCAGCATTTT. Together with reference TRBV28 and TRBJ1-5, the CDR3 gives the full variable domain: DVKVTQSSRYLVKRTGEKVFLECVQDMDHENMFWYRQDPGLGLRLIYFSYDVKMKEKGDIPEGYSVSREKKERFSLILESASTNQTSMYLCASSLGTGASNQPQHFGDGTRLSIL.

The J gene is TRBJ2-2, the V gene TRBV19, with TRBD1 matching over 8 bases. The trim removed 10 bases at V and 4 bases at J, leaving 11 bases unmatched. From germline, CDR1 is LNHDA and CDR2 SQIVND (reference sequence). The CDR3 has 15 residues. CDR3 amino acids: CATRERQGSTGELFF. The CDR3 region has the DNA TGTGCCACTAGGGAGAGACAGGGGAGCACCGGGGAGCTGTTTTTT.

This clone was observed a few times. This same CDR3 is encoded by further DNA sequences in the sample. The rearrangement links TRBV9 to TRBJ2-7, with 8 bases lining up with TRBD2. The trim removed 0 bases at V and 1 base at J, leaving 3 bases unmatched. This CDR3 has 15 amino acids. Germline CDR1 SGDLS, CDR2 YYNGEE. CDR3 sequence reads: CASSVGPGGSYEQYF. DNA of the CDR3: TGTGCCAGCAGCGTAGGGCCGGGGGGGTCCTACGAGCAGTACTTC. Based on the CDR3 plus reference TRBV9 and TRBJ2-7, the full variable domain is DSGVTQTPKHLITATGQRVTLRCSPRSGDLSVYWYQQSLDQGLQFLIQYYNGEERAKGNILERFSAQQFPDLHSELNLSSLELGDSALYFCASSVGPGGSYEQYFGPGTRLTVT.

DNA of the CDR3: TGTGCCAGCAGCGTGACGGATTATAATTCACCCCTCCACTTT. Its translation: CASSVTDYNSPLHF. This chain links TRBV9 with TRBJ1-6, with no clear D. The CDR3 extends over 14 amino acids. Trimming cost V 2 bases and J 4 bases, with 7 bases left between them. Germline V gene lookup returns CDR1 SGDLS and CDR2 YYNGEE.

The rearrangement joins TRBV12-5 to TRBJ2-7; no clear D gene. The V gene's germline CDR1 is LGHNT and CDR2 FRNRAP. Trimming pared 7 bases from V and 4 bases from J, leaving 17 bases between. The CDR3 totals 14 residues. CDR3 sequence (DNA): TGTGCTAGTGCCTCAACATCCGAAGGTTACGAGCAGTACTTC. Translation gives CASASTSEGYEQYF.

The chain links TRBV6-1 to TRBJ1-1; D ambiguous. The length of the CDR3 is 15 residues. CDR1 and CDR2 from the germline V gene are MNHNS and SASEGT. Trimming removed 6 bases at V and 2 bases at J, with 16 bases between. CDR3 DNA sequence: TGTGCCAGCAGACCGGGCTCAATTTCTAACACTGAAGCTTTCTTT. This codes for CASRPGSISNTEAFF.

The chain joins TRBV30 to TRBJ1-1, with D hard to call. V was pared by 7 bases and J by 4 bases, with 10 bases between. The CDR3 extends over 11 amino acids. Per germline, CDR1 GTSNPN and CDR2 SVGIG (reference sequence). As DNA, the CDR3 is TGTGCCTACCCCAGGTTCACTGAAGCTTTCTTT. The encoded protein is CAYPRFTEAFF.

The chain links TRBV7-9 to TRBJ2-7, with D tentatively TRBD1 (5 bases). This CDR3 has 12 amino acids. CDR1 SEHNR and CDR2 FQNEAQ come from the germline V gene (reference sequence). Trimming removed 5 bases from V and 3 bases from J, with 8 bases in between. The CDR3 DNA sequence: TGTGCCAGCAGCAAACAGGACTACGAGCAGTACTTC. Protein product: CASSKQDYEQYF.

The rearrangement links TRBV4-1 to TRBJ2-2; D is unclear. Germline-derived CDR1 and CDR2 are MGHRA and YSYEKL. The CDR3 is 13 amino acids. The CDR3 sequence: CASRAANTGELFF. The CDR3 bases are TGCGCGAGCCGGGCAGCTAACACCGGGGAGCTGTTTTTT.

This chain joins TRBV2 and TRBJ2-3; D is possibly TRBD2 (5 bases). Germline CDR1 is SNHLY and CDR2 is FYNNEI. This CDR3 has 15 residues. V lost 2 bases and J 0 bases, leaving 9 bases between the germline ends. CDR3: CASSETRASTDTQYF. The CDR3 DNA reads TGTGCCAGCAGTGAAACTAGAGCTAGCACAGATACGCAGTATTTT.